This T cell receptor beta chain was observed in a study of CD8 T cells in Susac syndrome. Of note for this clonotype: Its antigen is unidentified.

General study findings and limits: The study conceded that its TCR sequencing and HLA analysis involved relatively few individuals.

It was with random hexamers that roughly 0.45 to 1 ug RNA was reverse transcribed. TCRdb independently ran MiXCR on the immunoSEQ multiplex PCR reads; one entry per CDR3 protein. The repertoire holds under 150,000 distinct CDR3 sequences, roughly 89% seen once, with around 0.22% in the top ten. Trimming took off 8 bases at V and 8 bases at J, with 9 bases between the two ends. The CDR3 is 10 residues long. Germline values: CDR1 ENHRY, CDR2 SYGVKD. Sequencing of TCR beta was undertaken in CD8+ and CD4+ T cells derived from blood. The multiple sclerosis controls were treatment-naive patients, and their relapsing-remitting disease was stable or active.

V usage is TRBV10-3 and J usage is TRBJ1-2; tentatively, D is TRBD1 (5 bases). The specimen was CD8+ T cells from PBMCs. The receptor's source is a human donor with multiple sclerosis. CDR3 sequence (DNA): TGTGCCATCGGGGGAAACGGCTACACCTTC. Its protein product is CAIGGNGYTF.